A selection of T cell receptor beta chains follows, all from one sample in a study of cytomegalovirus exposure and HLA in healthy donors. Libraries were prepared by immunoSEQ multiplex PCR; TCRdb keeps only in-frame clonotypes and omits some of them. Of 90,000 to 120,000 clones in the sample, over 65% are singletons; the top ten hold about 14%. Sequenced sample: PBMCs. The receptors come from a woman aged 40 to 50 in good health and CMV-seropositive. Both conserved end residues are part of each CDR3. Rows may omit the clone size; those that give it use once, few, many or a size class.

v_gene	abundance	CDR3aa
TRBV6-5	-	CATSRTATYEQYF
TRBV2	few	CASVGRGDSYGYTF
TRBV9	-	CASSVAFDNSPLHF
TRBV6-5	once	CASSYREGGTYEQYF
TRBV2	-	CASSDRGGNAGYTF
TRBV4-1	-	CASSQQAGDYGYTF
TRBV7-3	-	CASSPDRGEGYTF
TRBV7-6	-	CASSKTATDRDNEQYF
TRBV5-1	-	CASSLEGGDYYNEQFF
TRBV7-8	-	CASSPGQANYGYTF
TRBV18	-	CASSPGQTQETQYF
TRBV7-3	few	CASSPRTGGSTEAFF
TRBV5-6	-	CASSPPRGTEAFF
TRBV2	-	CASSEQGMSQPQHF
TRBV6-1	-	CASSTTGEWGGYTF
TRBV2	-	CASSFDGVPNEKLFF
TRBV2	-	CASTSEGQMNTEAFF